The present TCR beta chain was sequenced within a study of shared clonotypes between healthy human individuals. Produced via immunoSEQ multiplex PCR; TCRdb's table is partial and in-frame only. Of 2 million to 2.5 million clones listed, just under 95% are singletons. To note about this clone: The sample carries other DNA sequences with the same CDR3.

The CDR3 extends over 15 amino acids. CDR1 SGDLS and CDR2 YYNGEE come from the germline V gene. V was pared by 3 bases and J by 0 bases, with 9 bases between. This sequence joins TRBV9 and TRBJ2-2, with TRBD1 as a possible D gene (6 bases). This clonotype was sampled from a man aged 18 to 30 in good health. Some clones in this sample may be carry-over from other donors' samples. The sample consisted of naive CD4+ T cells from PBMCs. Subset denoted: CD45RA+ positively selected. In nucleotides, the CDR3 is TGTGCCAGCAGCGCGACAGGAGCGAACACCGGGGAGCTGTTTTTT. Its protein is CASSATGANTGELFF.